This TCR beta chain was profiled in a study of cytomegalovirus exposure and HLA in healthy donors. Study-wide background: Of several hundred genotyped donors, 75% to 90% grouped in the Caucasian-associated ancestry cluster.

Vbeta (60) and Jbeta (13) primers were used in the PCR. Sequencing was performed with immunoSEQ multiplex PCR; in TCRdb, only in-frame clones are kept and a portion is missing. The top ten clones hold 1.4% of a sample with more than 150,000 clones, more than 75% of them seen once. The trim removed 11 bases at V and 1 base at J, leaving 4 bases unmatched. Germline assignment: CDR1 MNHNY and CDR2 SVGAGI (reference sequence). The CDR3 runs to 15 residues. On this clone itself: Antigen unknown.

Study-wide points: For TCR beta chains, V- and J-gene trimming was later linked to a missense DCLRE1C variant. Association of 16,951 TCR beta sequences with HLA alleles was found at 0.05 false discovery rate in a later analysis. Most TCR sequences showed up rarely, but some public TCRs showed up in many donors.

This receptor was obtained from a male donor in good health and CMV-seronegative. This chain connects TRBV6-6 to TRBJ2-6; 11 bases line up with TRBD1. Source material: PBMCs. CDR3: CAVGQGASGANVLTF. Written as DNA, the CDR3 is TGTGCCGTTGGACAGGGGGCGTCTGGGGCCAACGTCCTGACTTTC.